This TCR beta chain was captured in a study of cytomegalovirus exposure and HLA in healthy donors. Study findings and constraints: Earlier analysis looked at TCR beta V segments, and most were productive about 87% or about 30% of the time.

This CDR3 has 11 amino acids. Germline assignment: CDR1 MNHEY and CDR2 SVGAGI. In the PCR, 60 Vbeta and 13 Jbeta primers were used. Here immunoSEQ multiplex PCR was the method, and the copy in TCRdb shows in-frame clones only, minus some. The data contain roughly 150,000 clones, approximately 78% of them singletons. In the case of this clone: Its antigen is still unknown. The germline gene is not matched at one end of the junction; a read error may be the cause.

The V gene is TRBV6-5, the J gene TRBJ1-1, with TRBD1 as a possible D gene (6 bases). The TCR originated in a girl aged 2 to 9 in good health and CMV-seropositive. Sequencing input: PBMCs. CDR3 sequence reads: CAGSRDKEAFF. DNA for the CDR3: TGTGCCGGCAGCCGGGACAAGGAGGCTTTCTTT.